The clone carrying this T cell receptor (beta chain) appeared many times. Diagnosis used clinical symptoms, serum thyroxine, TRAb, thyroid ultrasound and orbital computed tomography. PBMCs were density-gradient isolated from roughly 9.5 ml fresh blood. Researchers took RNA transcripts and amplified TCR beta CDR3 regions from them. Second-round multiplex PCR followed a first-round RT-PCR using HTBI primers. MiXCR was run by TCRdb on the multiplex PCR reads, yielding one entry per CDR3 protein. The table lists roughly 300,000 distinct CDR3 sequences, roughly 17% of them singletons, with approximately 13% in the top ten. The source of the sample is a study of Graves' ophthalmopathy and Graves' hyperthyroidism. About the study: At initial diagnosis, peripheral blood was obtained, and this preceded any treatment.

Germline loops: CDR1 LNHDA, CDR2 SQIVND (reference sequence). Trimming at V came to 2 bases and at J to 1 base, leaving 2 bases not matched to a gene. The CDR3 covers 15 residues. This chain joins TRBV19 and TRBJ1-5; 7 nucleotides align to TRBD1. This sequence originates from an adult man with Graves' ophthalmopathy. Input material: peripheral blood. The CDR3 reads CASSISTGSNQPQHF. The CDR3 bases are TGTGCCAGTAGTATATCGACAGGGAGCAATCAGCCCCAGCATTTT.